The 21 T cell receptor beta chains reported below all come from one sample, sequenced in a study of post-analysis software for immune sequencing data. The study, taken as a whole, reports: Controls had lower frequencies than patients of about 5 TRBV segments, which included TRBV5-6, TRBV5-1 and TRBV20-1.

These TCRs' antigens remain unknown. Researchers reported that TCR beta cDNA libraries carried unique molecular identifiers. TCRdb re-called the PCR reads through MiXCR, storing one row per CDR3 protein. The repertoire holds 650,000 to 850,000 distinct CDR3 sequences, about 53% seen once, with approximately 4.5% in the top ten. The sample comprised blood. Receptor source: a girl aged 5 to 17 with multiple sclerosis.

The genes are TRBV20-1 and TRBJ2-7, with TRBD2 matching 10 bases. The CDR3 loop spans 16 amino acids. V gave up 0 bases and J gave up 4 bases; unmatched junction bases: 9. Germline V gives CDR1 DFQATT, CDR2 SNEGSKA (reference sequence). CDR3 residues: CSARDFLAGVSYEQYF. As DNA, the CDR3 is TGCAGTGCTAGAGATTTTCTAGCGGGAGTATCGTACGAGCAGTACTTC.

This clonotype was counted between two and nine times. DNA for the CDR3: TGTGCCAGCAGCGTAGCTCCTAGCGGGTCAGGCCGCGGAGAGACCCAGTACTTC. It encodes CASSVAPSGSGRGETQYF. The chain joins TRBV9 to TRBJ2-5; 8 bases are a match to TRBD2. The CDR3 loop spans 18 amino acids. The germline V gene encodes CDR1 SGDLS and CDR2 YYNGEE. V shed 0 bases, J shed 4 bases, and the junction held 14 bases outside the gene matches.

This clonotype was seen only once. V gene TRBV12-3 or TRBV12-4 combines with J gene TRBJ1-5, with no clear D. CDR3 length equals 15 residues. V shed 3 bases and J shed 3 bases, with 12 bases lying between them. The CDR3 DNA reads TGTGCCAGCAGTTTTTCCCCGGGATACAATCAGCCCCAGCATTTT. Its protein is CASSFSPGYNQPQHF.

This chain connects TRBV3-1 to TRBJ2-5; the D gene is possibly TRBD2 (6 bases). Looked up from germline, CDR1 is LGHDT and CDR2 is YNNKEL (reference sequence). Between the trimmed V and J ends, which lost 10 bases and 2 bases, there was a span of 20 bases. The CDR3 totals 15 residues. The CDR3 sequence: CATRRGGSLQETQYF. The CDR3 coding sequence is TGTGCCACCCGACGGGGAGGTTCTCTTCAAGAGACCCAGTACTTC.

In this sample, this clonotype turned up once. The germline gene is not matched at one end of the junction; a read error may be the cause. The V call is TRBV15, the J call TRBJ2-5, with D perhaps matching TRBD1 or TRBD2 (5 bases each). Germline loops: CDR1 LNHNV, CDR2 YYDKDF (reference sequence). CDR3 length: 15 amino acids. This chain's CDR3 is CATSENTGPQATQYF. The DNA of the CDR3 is TGTGCCACCAGCGAGAATACGGGACCCCAAGCGACCCAGTACTTC.

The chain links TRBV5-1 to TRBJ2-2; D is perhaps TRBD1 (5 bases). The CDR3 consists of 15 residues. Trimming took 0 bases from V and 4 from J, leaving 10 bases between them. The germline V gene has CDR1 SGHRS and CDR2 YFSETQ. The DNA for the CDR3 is TGCGCCAGCAGCTTGGTTCCAGGGCTCACCGGGGAGCTGTTTTTT. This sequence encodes CASSLVPGLTGELFF.

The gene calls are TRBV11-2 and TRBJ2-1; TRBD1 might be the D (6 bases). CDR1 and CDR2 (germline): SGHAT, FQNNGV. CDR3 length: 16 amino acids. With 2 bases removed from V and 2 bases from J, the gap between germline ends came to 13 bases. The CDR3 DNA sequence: TGTGCCAGCAGCTTAAAGCTACAGGGTACCTACAATGAGCAGTTCTTC. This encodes CASSLKLQGTYNEQFF.

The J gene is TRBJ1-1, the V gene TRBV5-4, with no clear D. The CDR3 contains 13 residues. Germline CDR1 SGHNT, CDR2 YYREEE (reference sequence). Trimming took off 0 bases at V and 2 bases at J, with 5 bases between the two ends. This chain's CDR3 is CASSLGYNTEAFF. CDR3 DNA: TGTGCCAGCAGCTTGGGGTATAACACTGAAGCTTTCTTT.

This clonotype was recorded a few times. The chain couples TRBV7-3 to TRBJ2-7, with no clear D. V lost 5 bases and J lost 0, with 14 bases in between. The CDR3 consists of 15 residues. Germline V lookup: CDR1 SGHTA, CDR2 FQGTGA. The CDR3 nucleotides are TGTGCCAGCAGCCAAGACCCTACGAGCTCCTACGAGCAGTACTTC. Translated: CASSQDPTSSYEQYF. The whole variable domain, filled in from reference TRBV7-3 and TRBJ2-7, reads GAGVSQTPSNKVTEKGKYVELRCDPISGHTALYWYRQSLGQGPEFLIYFQGTGAADDSGLPNDRFFAVRPEGSVSTLKIQRTERGDSAVYLCASSQDPTSSYEQYFGPGTRLTVT.

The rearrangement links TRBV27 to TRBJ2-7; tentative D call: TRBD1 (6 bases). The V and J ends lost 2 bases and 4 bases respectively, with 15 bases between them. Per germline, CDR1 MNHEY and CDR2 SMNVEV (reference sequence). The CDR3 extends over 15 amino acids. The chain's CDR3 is CASSLGGTGKYEQYF. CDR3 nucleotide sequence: TGTGCCAGCAGTTTAGGTGGCACAGGGAAGTACGAGCAGTACTTC.

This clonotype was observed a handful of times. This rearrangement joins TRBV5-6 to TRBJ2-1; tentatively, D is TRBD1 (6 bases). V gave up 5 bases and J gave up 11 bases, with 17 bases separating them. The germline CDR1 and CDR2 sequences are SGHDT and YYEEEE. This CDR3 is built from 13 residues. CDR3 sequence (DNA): TGTGCCAGCAGTCCCGAACAGGGTAGTAAGCAGTTCTTC. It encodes CASSPEQGSKQFF.

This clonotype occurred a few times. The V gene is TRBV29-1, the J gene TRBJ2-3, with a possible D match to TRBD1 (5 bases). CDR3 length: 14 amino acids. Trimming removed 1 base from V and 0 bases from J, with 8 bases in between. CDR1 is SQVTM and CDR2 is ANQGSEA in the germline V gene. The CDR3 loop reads CSVEGRQSTDTQYF. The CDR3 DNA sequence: TGCAGCGTTGAAGGCCGACAGAGCACAGATACGCAGTATTTT.

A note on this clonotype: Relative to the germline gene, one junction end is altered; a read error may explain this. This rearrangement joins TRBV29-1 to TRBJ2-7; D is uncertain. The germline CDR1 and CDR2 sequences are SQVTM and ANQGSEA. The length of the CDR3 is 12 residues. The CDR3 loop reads CSVGDNSYERYF. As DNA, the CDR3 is TGCAGCGTTGGCGACAACTCCTACGAGCGGTACTTC.

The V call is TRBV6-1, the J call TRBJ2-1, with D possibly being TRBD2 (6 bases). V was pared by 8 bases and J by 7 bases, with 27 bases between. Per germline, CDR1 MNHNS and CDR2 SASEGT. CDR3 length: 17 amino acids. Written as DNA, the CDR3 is TGTGCCAGCCCCGGAGGGCCGGGCCTCCGGGGCCTAAATGAGCAGTTCTTC. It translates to CASPGGPGLRGLNEQFF.

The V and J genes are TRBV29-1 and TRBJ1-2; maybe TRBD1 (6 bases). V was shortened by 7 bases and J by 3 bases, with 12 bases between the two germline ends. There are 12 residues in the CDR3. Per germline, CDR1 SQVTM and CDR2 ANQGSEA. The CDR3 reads CSARPGDYGYTF. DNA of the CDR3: TGCAGCGCGCGCCCAGGGGACTATGGCTACACCTTC.

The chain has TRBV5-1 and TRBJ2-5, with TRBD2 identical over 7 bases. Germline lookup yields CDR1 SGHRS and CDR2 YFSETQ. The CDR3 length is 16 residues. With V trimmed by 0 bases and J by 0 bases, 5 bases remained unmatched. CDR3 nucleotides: TGCGCCAGCAGCTTGGGAGGCAGCGGGGACCAAGAGACCCAGTACTTC. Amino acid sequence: CASSLGGSGDQETQYF.

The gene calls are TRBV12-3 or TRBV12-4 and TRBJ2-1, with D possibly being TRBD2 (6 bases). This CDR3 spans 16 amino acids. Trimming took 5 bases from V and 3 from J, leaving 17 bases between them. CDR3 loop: CASSNILASDYNEQFF. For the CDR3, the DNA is TGTGCCAGCAGTAACATCCTCGCTAGCGACTACAATGAGCAGTTCTTC.

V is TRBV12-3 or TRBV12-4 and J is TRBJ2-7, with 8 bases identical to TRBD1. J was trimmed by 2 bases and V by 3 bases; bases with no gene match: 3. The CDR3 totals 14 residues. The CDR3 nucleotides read TGTGCCAGCAGTTTTTCACAGGGGGCCTACGAGCAGTACTTC. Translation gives CASSFSQGAYEQYF.

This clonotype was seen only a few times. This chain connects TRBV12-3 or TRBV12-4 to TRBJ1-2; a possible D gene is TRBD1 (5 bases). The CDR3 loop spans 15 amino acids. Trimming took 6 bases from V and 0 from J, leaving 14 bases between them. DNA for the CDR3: TGTGCCAGCAGCCTTCGCGGGGCGGCTAACTATGGCTACACCTTC. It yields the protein CASSLRGAANYGYTF.

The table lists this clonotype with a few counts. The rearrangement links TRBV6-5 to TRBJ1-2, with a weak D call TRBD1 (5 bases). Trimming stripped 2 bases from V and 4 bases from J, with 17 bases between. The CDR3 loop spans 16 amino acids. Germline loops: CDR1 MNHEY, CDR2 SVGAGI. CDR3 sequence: CASSYGATFGSYGYTF. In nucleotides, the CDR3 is TGTGCCAGCAGTTACGGGGCCACTTTTGGGAGCTATGGCTACACCTTC.

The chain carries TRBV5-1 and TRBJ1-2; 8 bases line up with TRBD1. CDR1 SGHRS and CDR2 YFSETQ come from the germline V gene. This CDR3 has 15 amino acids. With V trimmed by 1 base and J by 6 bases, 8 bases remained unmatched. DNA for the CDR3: TGCGCCAGCAGCTTGCTCGCAGGGGGCCCAGATGGCTACACCTTC. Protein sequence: CASSLLAGGPDGYTF.